The T cell receptor (beta chain) described here comes from a study of blood T cell repertoires in COVID-19. Study details: Acute and convalescent COVID-19 samples came from the United States, Italy and Spain. T cells, B-cell-depleted T cells, or PBMCs supplied cDNA or gDNA.

Trimming cost V 6 bases and J 2 bases; bases outside gene matches: 7. CDR1 and CDR2 from the germline V gene are MNHEY and SVGAGI. The CDR3 contains 15 residues. In the authors' methods: Amplification of reference gene primers provided the estimated nucleated cell counts. Only in-frame clones appear in the TCRdb table, and some are missing; sequencing was by immunoSEQ multiplex PCR. Clonal size and the V and J genes are those of that table, whereas D and trimming came from the DNA. The sample has about 98,000 clones; approximately 79% are singletons. The chain couples TRBV6-5 to TRBJ2-7; TRBD2 matches at 10 bases. The clonotype originates from a man in his 70s with active or convalescent COVID-19. What was sequenced was peripheral blood. The CDR3: CASRPTSGAAYEQYF. The CDR3 nucleotides read TGTGCCAGCAGACCCACTAGCGGGGCCGCCTACGAGCAGTACTTC.